The 2 T cell receptor beta chains below come from one sample, sequenced in a study of blood T cell repertoires in COVID-19. Profiled with immunoSEQ multiplex PCR; TCRdb holds only in-frame clones, not every one. The repertoire holds approximately 150,000 clones, with roughly 84% as singletons. Sequencing was carried out using peripheral blood. These receptors all come from a man aged 40-49 years with acute or convalescent COVID-19.

This clone was picked up many times. The chain employs TRBV3-1 (or the pseudogene TRBV3-2) and TRBJ1-6, with 9 bases identical to TRBD1. The CDR3 is made up of 15 amino acids. Germline V gives CDR1 LGHDT, CDR2 YNNKEL (reference sequence). Trimming at V came to 2 bases and at J to 10 bases, leaving 6 bases not matched to a gene. The CDR3 region is CASSQSWTGDSPLHF. CDR3 sequence (DNA): TGTGCCAGCAGCCAATCTTGGACAGGGGACTCACCCCTCCACTTT.

The chain couples TRBV27 to TRBJ2-1; D unresolved. The V end was cut by 6 bases, the J end by 11 bases, with 20 bases between. This CDR3 is 14 amino acids long. Germline-derived CDR1 and CDR2 are MNHEY and SMNVEV (reference sequence). This CDR3 reads CASSLKSQNLKQFF. CDR3 bases: TGTGCCAGCAGCTTAAAAAGTCAGAACCTGAAGCAGTTCTTC.